This entry lists 17 T cell receptor beta chains sequenced from one sample in a study of T-cell reconstitution after alpha-beta-depleted transplantation in children. This sample's TCRbeta library carried unique molecular identifier barcodes. In TCRdb, the PCR reads were re-called with MiXCR into one record per CDR3 protein. The sample has a few hundred thousand distinct CDR3 sequences, approximately 13% seen once. The specimen comprised PBMCs, mostly from graft donor cells, sampled 360 days after TCRalphabeta/CD19-depleted stem cell transplant. The receptor set was obtained from a male patient between 5 and 17 years old who had a stem cell transplant for acute myeloid leukemia, so the T cells may come from the graft donor.

The chain joins TRBV12-3 or TRBV12-4 to TRBJ2-3, with TRBD2 matching 13 bases. The length of the CDR3 is 19 residues. Unmatched junction bases numbered 10, after V lost 1 base and J lost 3 bases. CDR3: CASSLVFRTSGRGTDTQYF. CDR3 DNA: TGTGCCAGCAGTTTAGTTTTCCGGACTAGCGGGAGAGGGACAGATACGCAGTATTTT.

The V call is TRBV28, the J call TRBJ1-1; the D gene is possibly TRBD1 (6 bases). The CDR3 contains 15 residues. Trimming stripped 11 bases from V and 1 base from J, with 20 bases between. Germline V gene lookup returns CDR1 MDHEN and CDR2 SYDVKM. The CDR3 DNA follows: TGTGCCGCACCAGGACTGGGGGCTGAGAACACTGAAGCTTTCTTT. It yields the protein CAAPGLGAENTEAFF.

V usage is TRBV12-3 or TRBV12-4 and J usage is TRBJ2-7; 10 positions agree with TRBD1. The CDR3 loop spans 15 amino acids. The V gene end was trimmed by 5 bases and the J gene end by 2 bases; junction bases not matched to a gene: 6. The CDR3 spells CASSPWDRGPYEQYF. CDR3 bases: TGTGCCAGCAGTCCCTGGGACAGGGGCCCCTACGAGCAGTACTTC.

The chain joins TRBV14 to TRBJ1-1; maybe TRBD1 (6 bases). The CDR3 sequence is 14 residues long. V was clipped by 3 bases and J by 4 bases, with 12 bases between them. In germline, CDR1 is SGHDN, CDR2 FVKESK. For the CDR3, the DNA is TGTGCCAGCAGCCACCGAACAGGGTTCACTGAAGCTTTCTTT. This sequence encodes CASSHRTGFTEAFF. The full variable domain, completed using reference TRBV14 and TRBJ1-1, is EAGVTQFPSHSVIEKGQTVTLRCDPISGHDNLYWYRRVMGKEIKFLLHFVKESKQDESGMPNNRFLAERTGGTYSTLKVQPAELEDSGVYFCASSHRTGFTEAFFGQGTRLTVV.

This clonotype has more than one count but fewer than ten. CDR3 sequence reads: CSASKDITYEQYF. The CDR3 nucleotides are TGCAGTGCATCTAAGGACATTACCTACGAGCAGTACTTC. V and J are TRBV20-1 and TRBJ2-7, with D possibly TRBD1 on 5 matching bases. V lost 6 bases and J lost 2, with 14 bases in between. CDR3 size: 13 residues. Germline CDR1 is DFQATT and CDR2 is SNEGSKA (reference sequence).

V usage is TRBV7-3 and J usage is TRBJ2-3; perhaps TRBD1 as D (6 bases). CDR1 and CDR2 from the germline V gene are SGHTA and FQGTGA. V was shortened by 0 bases and J by 3 bases, with 13 bases between the two germline ends. This CDR3 contains 16 residues. The CDR3 DNA reads TGTGCCAGCAGCTTAACCCCAGGGGTGGGGACAGATACGCAGTATTTT. The encoded protein is CASSLTPGVGTDTQYF.

A few counts support this clonotype. The chain combines TRBV20-1 with TRBJ2-7; tentatively, D is TRBD2 (5 bases). The CDR3 covers 15 residues. Germline CDR1 is DFQATT and CDR2 is SNEGSKA (reference sequence). V shed 1 base and J shed 0 bases, with 13 bases lying between them. The CDR3 region has the DNA TGCAGTGCTAGAGGTGTAGCGTCGATCTCCTACGAGCAGTACTTC. Its protein product is CSARGVASISYEQYF.

This chain joins TRBV6-1 and TRBJ2-1; 8 bases agree with TRBD2. V was clipped by 6 bases and J by 6 bases; unmatched bases: 10. From germline, CDR1 is MNHNS and CDR2 SASEGT. CDR3 size: 15 residues. The CDR3 coding sequence is TGTGCCAGCAGCAATACCGGGACTAGACTCAATGAGCAGTTCTTC. It yields the protein CASSNTGTRLNEQFF.

The chain recombines TRBV18 with TRBJ2-7; tentatively, D is TRBD1 (6 bases). The CDR3 totals 14 residues. The germline V gene encodes CDR1 KGHSH and CDR2 LQKENI. The ends were cut back, 4 bases at V and 7 bases at J, with 17 bases in the middle. In DNA form, the CDR3 reads TGTGCCAGCTCACAGGACAGAGGGCCCGAGGAGCAGTACTTC. This encodes CASSQDRGPEEQYF. Together with reference TRBV18 and TRBJ2-7, the CDR3 gives the full variable domain: NAGVMQNPRHLVRRRGQEARLRCSPMKGHSHVYWYRQLPEEGLKFMVYLQKENIIDESGMPKERFSAEFPKEGPSILRIQQVVRGDSAAYFCASSQDRGPEEQYFGPGTRLTVT.

A few counts support this clonotype. The chain has TRBV28 and TRBJ2-1; 9 nucleotides line up with TRBD2. This CDR3 is built from 18 residues. With 1 base clipped from V and 6 bases from J, the junction kept 13 bases outside the gene matches. CDR1 and CDR2 from the germline V gene are MDHEN and SYDVKM. Written as DNA, the CDR3 is TGTGCCAGCAGTTTATTATCATTAGCGGGAGATTTCTTCAATGAGCAGTTCTTC. The encoded protein is CASSLLSLAGDFFNEQFF.

This clonotype came up a few times. The V gene is TRBV4-2, the J gene TRBJ2-5, with no clear D. V was trimmed by 4 bases and J by 1 base, leaving 13 bases between them. CDR3 length: 15 residues. CDR1 is LGHNA, CDR2 YNFKEQ, per germline. The CDR3, as DNA: TGTGCCAGCAGCCCTTTGGAACCTTCCCAAGAGACCCAGTACTTC. It specifies CASSPLEPSQETQYF.

This chain joins TRBV20-1 and TRBJ1-5, with 9 positions matching TRBD1. CDR3 length: 15 residues. Trimming cost V 6 bases and J 3 bases; bases outside gene matches: 9. Germline V CDR1 and CDR2: DFQATT, SNEGSKA (reference sequence). CDR3 DNA sequence: TGCAGTGCCCCATTCGGACAGGGGATCAATCAGCCCCAGCATTTT. Translation gives CSAPFGQGINQPQHF.

This clonotype occurred a few times. The chain joins TRBV12-3 or TRBV12-4 to TRBJ2-2, with a possible D match to TRBD1 (5 bases). The CDR3 spans 13 residues. Trimming pared 5 bases from V and 11 bases from J, leaving 15 bases between. In DNA, the CDR3 is TGTGCCAGCAGTCGTCAGGGCTCCCCTGAGCTGTTTTTT. It encodes CASSRQGSPELFF.

The genes are TRBV20-1 and TRBJ2-7, with 9 positions matching TRBD2. Germline CDR1 is DFQATT and CDR2 is SNEGSKA (reference sequence). J lost 4 bases, V lost 1 base, and 8 bases had no gene match. This CDR3 spans 15 amino acids. The CDR3 DNA follows: TGCAGTGCTAGAGCGGATCCTAGCGGGATTTACGAGCAGTACTTC. Protein sequence: CSARADPSGIYEQYF.

V usage is TRBV28 and J usage is TRBJ2-3, with TRBD2 matching over 7 bases. J was trimmed by 3 bases and V by 7 bases; bases with no gene match: 22. CDR1 is MDHEN, CDR2 SYDVKM, per germline. The CDR3 sequence is 19 residues long. Here the CDR3 reads CASTHYVRRERGTTDTQYF. The CDR3 nucleotides read TGTGCCAGCACCCATTACGTACGGCGGGAGAGGGGCACTACAGATACGCAGTATTTT.

This clonotype came up a few times. CDR3 DNA: TGTGCCAGCAGCCATTGGCGGAGCTCCTACAATGAGCAGTTCTTC. This gives the protein CASSHWRSSYNEQFF. The genes are TRBV3-1 and TRBJ2-1; D unresolved. In germline, CDR1 is LGHDT, CDR2 YNNKEL (reference sequence). The germline V and J ends were trimmed by 3 bases and 0 bases, with 9 bases remaining between them. This CDR3 is built from 15 residues.

In this sample, this clonotype turned up many times. The rearrangement uses TRBV5-1 and TRBJ2-3; 8 nucleotides line up with TRBD2. The CDR3 has 15 residues. Germline values: CDR1 SGHRS, CDR2 YFSETQ. The V gene end was trimmed by 0 bases and the J gene end by 4 bases; junction bases not matched to a gene: 4. The CDR3: CASSLARGAADTQYF. CDR3 DNA: TGCGCCAGCAGCTTGGCGCGGGGGGCGGCAGATACGCAGTATTTT.